One T cell receptor (beta chain) is described in this entry. Its antigen is not identified. This sample stems from a study of graft-versus-host responses after intestinal transplantation. Study in general: Among the recipients, all got anti-thymocyte globulin induction and then tacrolimus and steroids for approximately 3 years.

Profiling relied on immunoSEQ multiplex PCR, and the TCRdb table lists in-frame clones only, not all of them. The sample comprises fewer than 120,000 clones, approximately 92% of which are singletons, and 0.45% to 0.65% rests with the top ten. The germline CDR1 and CDR2 sequences are LNHDA and SQIVND (reference sequence). V was clipped by 3 bases and J by 3 bases; unmatched bases: 5. The CDR3 is 14 amino acids. V usage is TRBV19 and J usage is TRBJ2-7; TRBD1 matches 7 bases. The sequences come from unstimulated CD8+ T cells sorted from spleen or lymph node cells, collected before intestinal transplant. The receptor was derived from a human donor who received an intestinal transplant. The CDR3 loop reads CASSIGQDLYEQYF. The CDR3 nucleotides read TGTGCCAGTAGTATCGGACAGGACCTCTACGAGCAGTACTTC. Full variable domain (rest looked up from reference TRBV19 and TRBJ2-7): DGGITQSPKYLFRKEGQNVTLSCEQNLNHDAMYWYRQDPGQGLRLIYYSQIVNDFQKGDIAEGYSVSREKKESFPLTVTSAQKNPTAFYLCASSIGQDLYEQYFGPGTRLTVT.